These T cell receptor beta chains were read from a single sample in a study of cytomegalovirus exposure and HLA in healthy donors. TCRdb's copy holds only in-frame clones and misses some; the assay was immunoSEQ multiplex PCR. The sample yields 100,000 to 150,000 clones, more than 75% seen once. The sequenced material came from PBMCs. The receptors derive from a man aged 18-30 years in good health and CMV-seronegative. The CDR3 runs from the conserved cysteine through the conserved F or W. The order of the fields is CDR3 length, clone size, D gene, J gene, V gene, CDR3 DNA, CDR3 protein. A D gene is named only where the DNA matches it firmly. Size values are once, few and many counts, or a class for expanded clones, and some rows have none.

CDR3 length: 14; clone size: .; D gene: TRBD1; J gene: TRBJ2-5; V gene: TRBV7-2; CDR3 DNA: TGTGCCAGCAGCTTAGCAGACAGGGCGGAGACCCAGTACTTC; CDR3 protein: CASSLADRAETQYF
CDR3 length: 12; clone size: .; D gene: .; J gene: TRBJ1-2; V gene: TRBV7-9; CDR3 DNA: TGTTCCAGCAGCCCGCGGGAATGGGGCTACACCTTC; CDR3 protein: CSSSPREWGYTF
CDR3 length: 14; clone size: once; D gene: TRBD1; J gene: TRBJ2-7; V gene: TRBV5-1; CDR3 DNA: TGCGCCAGCAGCTCGGGACAGCCTCGTTACGAGCAGTACTTC; CDR3 protein: CASSSGQPRYEQYF
CDR3 length: 14; clone size: .; D gene: .; J gene: TRBJ2-1; V gene: TRBV10-3; CDR3 DNA: TGTGCCATCAGTCCTCGGACTCAATTTAATGAGCAGTTCTTC; CDR3 protein: CAISPRTQFNEQFF
CDR3 length: 15; clone size: .; D gene: TRBD1; J gene: TRBJ2-1; V gene: TRBV9; CDR3 DNA: TGTGCCAGCAGCGCTGGCGGGACAGGATTCAATGAGCAGTTCTTC; CDR3 protein: CASSAGGTGFNEQFF
CDR3 length: 16; clone size: .; D gene: .; J gene: TRBJ1-6; V gene: TRBV5-6; CDR3 DNA: TGTGCCAGCAGCTTGGAACAGGGCAACTATAATTCACCCCTCCACTTT; CDR3 protein: CASSLEQGNYNSPLHF
CDR3 length: 14; clone size: .; D gene: TRBD1; J gene: TRBJ1-1; V gene: TRBV27; CDR3 DNA: TGTGCCAGCAGTACCACGGGGACAGTCAGGGAAGCTTTCTTT; CDR3 protein: CASSTTGTVREAFF
CDR3 length: 17; clone size: .; D gene: .; J gene: TRBJ2-2; V gene: TRBV27; CDR3 DNA: TGTGCCAGCAGCAGCACCTTTCGACTCTCTAACACCGGGGAGCTGTTTTTT; CDR3 protein: CASSSTFRLSNTGELFF
CDR3 length: 13; clone size: .; D gene: .; J gene: TRBJ2-5; V gene: TRBV11-2; CDR3 DNA: TGTGCCAGCAGCCAACAGGGTTCGGAGACCCAGTACTTC; CDR3 protein: CASSQQGSETQYF
CDR3 length: 14; clone size: .; D gene: .; J gene: TRBJ1-4; V gene: TRBV5-1; CDR3 DNA: TGCGCCAGCAGCCCCCTGGGGGGTAATGAAAAACTGTTTTTT; CDR3 protein: CASSPLGGNEKLFF
CDR3 length: 15; clone size: .; D gene: .; J gene: TRBJ2-1; V gene: TRBV4-1; CDR3 DNA: TGCGCCAGCAGCCAAGGAGGCGGGGCCTACAATGAGCAGTTCTTC; CDR3 protein: CASSQGGGAYNEQFF